A single TCR beta chain is shown here with its context. Assay used: immunoSEQ multiplex PCR; TCRdb lists only in-frame clones, some missing. In the table there are 90,000 to 120,000 clones, under 95% of which are singletons. There are 16 residues in the CDR3. CDR1 is MNHEY and CDR2 is SVGAGI in the germline V gene. Trimming took 2 bases from V and 4 from J, leaving 17 bases between them. This sample was included in a study of T cell responses to AZD1222 COVID-19 vaccine. J is TRBJ1-1 and V is TRBV6-5; D call uncertain. The source of this sequence is an adult who received the AZD1222 COVID-19 vaccine. The source material was peripheral blood, sampled 28 days after the second AZD1222 dose. CDR3: CASSYGLGSKGTEAFF. CDR3 in DNA: TGTGCCAGCAGTTACGGTTTAGGGAGTAAAGGCACTGAAGCTTTCTTT.